This passage covers 31 T cell receptor beta chains from one sample sequenced in a study of blood T cell repertoires in COVID-19. Clones were read by immunoSEQ multiplex PCR, and TCRdb kept only the in-frame ones, dropping some. The sample carries approximately 250,000 clones, around 90% recorded once. Sequencing input: peripheral blood. The receptor source for this set is a young man with COVID-19, enrolled during active disease.

The chain is built from TRBV19 and TRBJ2-3, with TRBD2 identical over 8 bases. Germline CDR1 and CDR2: LNHDA and SQIVND (reference sequence). V gave up 5 bases and J gave up 2 bases; unmatched junction bases: 3. CDR3 length equals 14 residues. This chain's CDR3 is CASSRGGPTDTQYF. The CDR3 DNA sequence: TGTGCCAGTAGTCGGGGGGGCCCCACAGATACGCAGTATTTT.

The chain combines TRBV6-1 with TRBJ1-4; tentative D call: TRBD1 (6 bases). V was pared by 2 bases and J by 0 bases, with 7 bases between. Per germline, CDR1 MNHNS and CDR2 SASEGT. The CDR3 is 15 residues long. CDR3 bases: TGTGCCAGCAGTGAACAGGGGACAACTAATGAAAAACTGTTTTTT. Protein: CASSEQGTTNEKLFF.

The chain combines TRBV19 with TRBJ1-5; D is undetermined. Germline loops: CDR1 LNHDA, CDR2 SQIVND (reference sequence). The CDR3 has 15 residues. Trimming shortened V by 1 base and J by 7 bases, and 14 bases separated the two germline ends. The CDR3 spells CASSIGWTGGQPQHF. The DNA of the CDR3 is TGTGCCAGTAGTATAGGCTGGACGGGAGGCCAGCCCCAGCATTTT.

This chain links TRBV27 with TRBJ2-3, with D possibly TRBD2 on 5 matching bases. Trimming removed 2 bases from V and 4 bases from J, with 19 bases in between. Germline V lookup: CDR1 MNHEY, CDR2 SMNVEV (reference sequence). This CDR3 contains 17 residues. The CDR3 bases are TGTGCCAGCAGTTTACAGGTTGCTAGCATTTTCCCAGATACGCAGTATTTT. As protein: CASSLQVASIFPDTQYF.

The gene calls are TRBV30 and TRBJ2-5; possibly TRBD2 for D (5 bases). The V and J ends lost 5 bases and 5 bases respectively, with 12 bases between them. The CDR3 is made up of 12 amino acids. Per germline, CDR1 GTSNPN and CDR2 SVGIG (reference sequence). The CDR3 sequence: CAWGISAETQYF. CDR3 nucleotides: TGTGCCTGGGGGATTAGCGCGGAGACCCAGTACTTC.

The V and J genes are TRBV7-3 and TRBJ1-2; 10 nucleotides align to TRBD1. The CDR3 is made up of 16 amino acids. Germline V gene data show CDR1 as SGHTA and CDR2 as FQGTGA. Trimming removed 1 base from V and 8 bases from J; junction bases left unmatched: 10. Here the CDR3 reads CASSLSGDRGRGGYTF. The CDR3 coding sequence is TGTGCCAGCAGCTTAAGTGGGGACAGGGGACGGGGCGGCTACACCTTC. The whole variable domain, remainder taken from reference TRBV7-3 and TRBJ1-2, is GAGVSQTPSNKVTEKGKYVELRCDPISGHTALYWYRQSLGQGPEFLIYFQGTGAADDSGLPNDRFFAVRPEGSVSTLKIQRTERGDSAVYLCASSLSGDRGRGGYTFGSGTRLTVV.

The chain employs TRBV4-1 and TRBJ2-7; 8 bases align to TRBD1. The CDR3 has 15 residues. The V and J ends lost 0 bases and 3 bases, in that order; junction bases with no gene match: 4. Germline V CDR1 and CDR2: MGHRA, YSYEKL. CDR3 loop: CASSQEPGGFYEQYF. CDR3 in DNA: TGCGCCAGCAGCCAAGAACCAGGGGGCTTCTACGAGCAGTACTTC.

The rearrangement joins TRBV7-2 to TRBJ1-2; 9 bases are shared with TRBD1. Germline CDR1 is SGHTA and CDR2 is FQGNSA. This CDR3 has 14 amino acids. Unmatched junction bases numbered 3, after V lost 3 bases and J lost 4 bases. CDR3 sequence reads: CASSLDRGGYGYTF. CDR3 nucleotide sequence: TGTGCCAGCAGCTTGGACAGGGGAGGCTATGGCTACACCTTC.

V usage is TRBV4-1 and J usage is TRBJ2-7; TRBD1 matches at 9 bases. Germline trimming cut 4 bases from V and 6 bases from J; bases unmatched to any gene: 7. The CDR3 contains 14 residues. Germline lookup yields CDR1 MGHRA and CDR2 YSYEKL. CDR3 DNA: TGCGCCAGCAGCCCCCGGACAGGGGATTTCGAGCAGTACTTC. Translated, it gives CASSPRTGDFEQYF.

V is TRBV9 and J is TRBJ2-2; 7 nucleotides agree with TRBD2. Losses at the gene ends were 1 base for V and 4 bases for J; bases not matched to a gene: 1. The CDR3 has 14 residues. Germline V gene lookup returns CDR1 SGDLS and CDR2 YYNGEE. CDR3 region: CASSVLAATGELFF. DNA for the CDR3: TGTGCCAGCAGCGTACTAGCGGCCACCGGGGAGCTGTTTTTT.

This clone was seen a few times. The rearrangement joins TRBV4-1 to TRBJ1-2, with 7 bases lining up with TRBD1. Germline lookup yields CDR1 MGHRA and CDR2 YSYEKL. V shed 2 bases, J shed 2 bases, and the junction held 8 bases outside the gene matches. CDR3 length equals 16 residues. CDR3 sequence (DNA): TGCGCCAGCAGCCAACTGGGACAGCCCCGAAACTATGGCTACACCTTC. Translated: CASSQLGQPRNYGYTF.

The chain combines TRBV5-1 with TRBJ1-4; 7 bases match TRBD1. Trimming at V came to 6 bases and at J to 2 bases, leaving 4 bases not matched to a gene. This CDR3 region has 14 residues. Germline values: CDR1 SGHRS, CDR2 YFSETQ. The CDR3 coding sequence is TGCGCCAGCAACCAGGGACAGACTAATGAAAAACTGTTTTTT. The encoded protein is CASNQGQTNEKLFF.

This clone appeared a single time. V usage is TRBV9 and J usage is TRBJ2-5, with 9 positions matching TRBD1. This CDR3 is 16 amino acids long. CDR1 and CDR2 (germline): SGDLS, YYNGEE. The V gene end was trimmed by 3 bases and the J gene end by 4 bases; junction bases not matched to a gene: 10. In nucleotides, the CDR3 is TGTGCCAGCAGCGGGCGACAGGGGGGGTTCGTAGAGACCCAGTACTTC. This codes for CASSGRQGGFVETQYF.

The genes are TRBV6-5 and TRBJ2-5; 7 bases map to TRBD2. With V trimmed by 6 bases and J by 5 bases, 9 bases remained unmatched. The CDR3 consists of 14 residues. CDR1 is MNHEY, CDR2 SVGAGI, per germline. The CDR3 DNA sequence: TGTGCCAGCAGCCCCCAGTGGGGGGGGGAGACCCAGTACTTC. Protein sequence: CASSPQWGGETQYF.

This chain joins TRBV11-1 and TRBJ1-1; 9 bases agree with TRBD1. The V segment lost 3 bases and the J segment 4 bases; nucleotides outside the gene matches: 6. The CDR3 consists of 15 residues. Germline CDR1 reads SGHAT; CDR2 reads FQDESV (reference sequence). CDR3 DNA: TGTGCCAGCAGCTTTGCCGGGACAGGGTCCACTGAAGCTTTCTTT. Protein product: CASSFAGTGSTEAFF.

V gene TRBV5-5 combines with J gene TRBJ2-2; 7 nucleotides align to TRBD1. V shed 5 bases, J shed 1 base, and the junction held 2 bases outside the gene matches. The CDR3 extends over 14 amino acids. CDR1 is SGHKS, CDR2 YYEKEE, per germline (reference sequence). CDR3 in DNA: TGTGCCAGCAGTCGGACAGGGAACACCGGGGAGCTGTTTTTT. Protein product: CASSRTGNTGELFF.

The rearrangement links TRBV7-2 to TRBJ1-6; D not certain. Germline V gene lookup returns CDR1 SGHTA and CDR2 FQGNSA. Trimming shortened V by 4 bases and J by 9 bases, and 10 bases separated the two germline ends. This CDR3 is 13 amino acids long. CDR3 protein: CASSSELASPLHF. In DNA form, the CDR3 reads TGTGCCAGCAGCTCGGAGTTGGCTTCACCCCTCCACTTT.

The CDR3 sequence is CASSVDREAREQYF. CDR3 nucleotides: TGTGCCAGCAGCGTAGACCGGGAAGCGAGGGAGCAGTACTTC. The rearrangement links TRBV9 to TRBJ2-7; weak D call: TRBD2 (5 bases). The CDR3 has 14 residues. V was clipped by 0 bases and J by 7 bases, with 14 bases between them. Germline V gene sequence: CDR1 SGDLS, CDR2 YYNGEE.

The chain couples TRBV18 to TRBJ2-7; perhaps TRBD2 as D (5 bases). The CDR3 covers 13 residues. Germline V gene sequence: CDR1 KGHSH, CDR2 LQKENI. V lost 0 bases and J 7 bases, leaving 10 bases between the germline ends. Here the CDR3 reads CASSPPTIMEQYF. For the CDR3, the DNA is TGTGCCAGCTCACCACCGACTATTATGGAGCAGTACTTC.

The chain uses TRBV6-1 and TRBJ1-6, with a possible D match to TRBD1 (6 bases). CDR3 length: 17 amino acids. In germline, CDR1 is MNHNS, CDR2 SASEGT. Deletions cut 2 bases from V and 5 bases from J, with 16 bases between. This CDR3 is CASSEPGRGKNNSPLHF. The DNA of the CDR3 is TGTGCCAGCAGTGAACCCGGCAGGGGCAAAAATAATTCACCCCTCCACTTT.

The V call is TRBV6-5, the J call TRBJ1-5, with a weak D call TRBD1 (5 bases). V was trimmed by 7 bases and J by 4 bases, leaving 14 bases between them. The CDR3 extends over 14 amino acids. CDR1 and CDR2 (germline): MNHEY, SVGAGI. The CDR3 sequence is CASNLRGINQPQHF. The CDR3 DNA follows: TGTGCCAGCAACTTAAGGGGAATTAATCAGCCCCAGCATTTT.

In its sample, this clone was seen once. This chain connects TRBV3-1 (or the pseudogene TRBV3-2) to TRBJ2-7; 11 bases agree with TRBD2. V dropped 3 bases and J dropped 0; count of bases not matched to a gene: 7. The CDR3 is 17 amino acids. Per the germline V gene, CDR1 is LGHDT and CDR2 is YNNKEL (reference sequence). CDR3 sequence (DNA): TGTGCCAGCAGCCATGTAGCCCTAGCGGGGGGCTCCTACGAGCAGTACTTC. This codes for CASSHVALAGGSYEQYF.

This clone was counted a single time. The CDR3 nucleotides read TGCGCCAGCAGCCCCCGTGGGGCGGTTGGCGAAAAACTGTTTTTT. Residues: CASSPRGAVGEKLFF. The V and J genes are TRBV5-1 and TRBJ1-4, with D maybe TRBD1 (5 bases). The germline V gene has CDR1 SGHRS and CDR2 YFSETQ. There are 15 residues in the CDR3. V shed 4 bases and J shed 8 bases, with 18 bases lying between them.

The chain recombines TRBV6-5 with TRBJ1-2, with D perhaps TRBD1 (5 bases). V shed 6 bases and J shed 4 bases, with 9 bases lying between them. The CDR3 is 12 amino acids. Germline lookup yields CDR1 MNHEY and CDR2 SVGAGI. The CDR3 here is CASSTGGYGYTF. The CDR3 DNA follows: TGTGCCAGCAGCACAGGCGGCTATGGCTACACCTTC.

This clone was seen a few times. V usage is TRBV3-1 (or the pseudogene TRBV3-2) and J usage is TRBJ2-7; 9 bases map to TRBD1. Germline assignment: CDR1 LGHDT and CDR2 YNNKEL (reference sequence). CDR3 size: 16 residues. Trimming removed 4 bases from V and 0 bases from J; junction bases left unmatched: 7. In DNA form, the CDR3 reads TGTGCCAGCAGCCCCCTGGGACAGGGCCCCTCCTACGAGCAGTACTTC. This gives the protein CASSPLGQGPSYEQYF.

A note on this clone: Other DNA sequences in this specimen translate into the identical CDR3. CDR3 sequence reads: CASSTDNQPQHF. The DNA for the CDR3 is TGTGCCAGCAGTACAGACAATCAGCCCCAGCATTTT. V is TRBV6-6 and J is TRBJ1-5; D uncertain. V dropped 5 bases and J dropped 3 bases, with 5 bases sitting between them. The CDR3 covers 12 residues. Germline values: CDR1 MNHNY, CDR2 SVGAGI (reference sequence).

The V call is TRBV3-1 (or the pseudogene TRBV3-2), the J call TRBJ2-3, with TRBD2 identical over 7 bases. The germline CDR1 and CDR2 sequences are LGHDT and YNNKEL (reference sequence). The CDR3 has 16 residues. With 2 bases clipped from V and 3 bases from J, the junction kept 8 bases outside the gene matches. This CDR3 is CASSQLGGGYTDTQYF. CDR3 sequence (DNA): TGTGCCAGCAGCCAATTGGGGGGGGGATATACAGATACGCAGTATTTT.

CDR3 nucleotides: TGTGCCAGCAGCAACGGACAGGGCCTAGCCAAAAACATTCAGTACTTC. It yields the protein CASSNGQGLAKNIQYF. The J gene is TRBJ2-4, the V gene TRBV21-1; TRBD1, the D gene given by the table, was not confirmed from the DNA. TRBV21-1 is recorded as a pseudogene. The CDR3 spans 16 residues.

The chain employs TRBV6-5 and TRBJ2-5; D is perhaps TRBD1 (5 bases). The V end lost 0 bases, the J end lost 3 bases, and 8 bases lay between the germline ends. The CDR3 is 14 amino acids. The germline V gene encodes CDR1 MNHEY and CDR2 SVGAGI. The CDR3 is CASSYSGAKETQYF. In DNA form, the CDR3 reads TGTGCCAGCAGTTACTCTGGGGCGAAAGAGACCCAGTACTTC.

This rearrangement joins TRBV29-1 to TRBJ2-7; D uncertain. The V and J ends lost 0 bases and 7 bases respectively, with 10 bases between them. The germline V gene encodes CDR1 SQVTM and CDR2 ANQGSEA. The CDR3 contains 12 residues. In DNA form, the CDR3 reads TGCAGCGTTGAAGATCTAAGCAGGGAGCAGTACTTC. Encoded protein: CSVEDLSREQYF.

The chain couples TRBV10-2 to TRBJ2-2, with a possible D match to TRBD1 (6 bases). Trimming took off 7 bases at V and 4 bases at J, with 10 bases between the two ends. This CDR3 contains 13 residues. Germline lookup yields CDR1 WSHSY and CDR2 SAAADI. CDR3 residues: CASTAGATGELFF. CDR3 coding DNA: TGCGCCAGCACTGCAGGGGCCACCGGGGAGCTGTTTTTT.